The source of this TCR beta chain is a study of radiotherapy plus CTLA-4 blockade in lung cancer. Per germline, CDR1 SGHNT and CDR2 YYREEE (reference sequence). The CDR3 runs 15 residues. With V trimmed by 7 bases and J by 7 bases, 12 bases remained unmatched. Produced via immunoSEQ multiplex PCR; TCRdb's table is partial and in-frame only. The profile shows just over 60,000 clones, 77% of them singletons. The V gene is TRBV5-4, the J gene TRBJ2-1; 9 bases agree with TRBD2. The sequence derives from a human donor with non-small cell lung cancer who had a complete response to radiotherapy plus ipilimumab. Sample: peripheral blood, taken from a patient treated with radiotherapy plus ipilimumab. Here the CDR3 reads CASGRGGGAYNEQFF. DNA of the CDR3: TGTGCCAGCGGCCGGGGCGGGGGGGCTTATAATGAGCAGTTCTTC.